Sequencing of this T cell receptor beta chain was carried out in a study of cytomegalovirus exposure and HLA in healthy donors. Germline CDR1 is SGHVS and CDR2 is FQNEAQ. V shed 6 bases and J 11 bases; nucleotides not matched to a gene: 13. The CDR3 length is 14 residues. PCR primers comprised 60 Vbeta and 13 Jbeta primers. Using immunoSEQ multiplex PCR, the repertoire was profiled, and TCRdb retains in-frame clones only, with some absent. Of under 200,000 clones in the sample, around 80% were seen once. What was sequenced was PBMCs. The clonotype comes from a woman between 25 and 40 years old in good health and CMV-seropositive. The J gene is TRBJ2-1, the V gene TRBV7-8, with 7 bases aligning to TRBD1. The CDR3 region is CASSPDRVIIKQFF. The CDR3 coding sequence is TGTGCCAGCAGTCCCGACAGGGTAATCATTAAGCAGTTCTTC.